The source of this TCR beta chain is a study of PD-1 blockade in classical Hodgkin lymphoma (dated by TCRdb to the early 2020s). Regarding the complete study: The study used CyTOF and TCR beta sequencing to define a peripheral blood immune signature of response to PD-1 blockade in classical Hodgkin lymphoma. Overall study results and their limits: Newly diagnosed patients were reported to have lower baseline TCR diversity than healthy donors, and relapsed/refractory patients were reported to have lower baseline TCR diversity still. The study was limited to a single clinical trial cohort, and causes of repertoire differences, possibly disease activity or prior therapy, remained undefined.

Explained via the paper, the time point label denotes: newly diagnosed, previously untreated cHL patient sample. To serve as a comparison group for the relapsed/refractory trial patients, PBMCs were sequenced from patients with newly diagnosed, previously untreated classical Hodgkin lymphoma. After peripheral blood was drawn into 8 mL Vacutainer Cell Preparation Tubes, PBMCs were isolated by centrifugation and then cryopreserved. CDR3 length: 14 amino acids, cysteine to phenylalanine. The retained sequence is limited to the CDR3, 42 bases, with the frame set at the first base. According to the germline V gene (reference sequence), CDR1 reads SEHNR and CDR2 reads FQNEAQ. V is shortened by 1 base, J by 4 bases, and the region joining them spans 10 bases. The Qiagen DNeasy kit was used to extract genomic DNA from unsorted PBMCs and from the negatively selected CD4+ and CD8+ fractions. TCR beta CDR3 regions were subjected to amplification by immunoSEQ multiplex PCR with primers that anneal to V and J segments. Amplification bias was minimized using a synthetic immune receptor repertoire, and residual bias was removed computationally after sequencing. Per the authors' processing: Repertoire diversity was quantified as the Shannon entropy index using custom Python scripts. Unsorted, CD4+ and CD8+ repertoires were analyzed separately, except in combined analyses where CD4+ and CD8+ sequences were merged in silico. In TCRdb, the immuneACCESS table is reduced to in-frame sequences with V and J assigned. These tables do not hold every clone; where another copy was compared, an unresolved V gene accounts for under half, and the others remain unexplained. For V, J and clone size, that table is used; D and trimming come from the DNA. The sample data list approximately 47,000 clones, and approximately 91% of these were observed just once. Approximately 4.9% of the sample is taken by the ten largest.

Note on this clone: There is no known antigen for this receptor. No base-level quality is on record; no much larger clone is a single base apart.

The sequenced material came from peripheral blood mononuclear cells (PBMCs). This sequence was found in a human donor with classical Hodgkin lymphoma. The rearranged segments are TRBV7-9 and TRBJ1-2; 5 matching bases give a weak D call of TRBD1. The sequence in DNA is TGTGCCAGCAGCTTAGAGGGGATCGTCTATGGCTACACCTTC. This gives the protein CASSLEGIVYGYTF.